These 27 T cell receptor beta chains came from one sample sequenced in a study of patients and donors after allogeneic stem cell transplantation. TCRdb itself ran the RT-PCR reads through MiXCR, one entry per CDR3 protein. The sample yields a few hundred thousand distinct CDR3 sequences, more than 35% seen once. Material for sequencing was blood, either unsorted or a sorted T cell fraction (not recorded which). These receptors were collected from a human donor who was either an allogeneic HSCT recipient or a stem cell or donor lymphocyte infusion donor (not recorded which). It is not recorded whose cells these are; they may come from a transplant donor.

This clonotype was detected once. J is TRBJ1-6 and V is TRBV23-1; 9 bases are shared with TRBD1. TRBV23-1 is an ORF for which the function is uncertain. The CDR3 extends over 15 amino acids. Trimming at V came to 4 bases and at J to 7 bases, leaving 5 bases not matched to a gene. CDR3 DNA sequence: TGCGCCAGCAGTCCCTCGGACAGGGGAAATTCACCCCTCCACTTT. This gives the protein CASSPSDRGNSPLHF.

This clonotype was recorded a few times. The rearrangement uses TRBV27 and TRBJ1-6; 10 nucleotides line up with TRBD1. Germline V gene lookup returns CDR1 MNHEY and CDR2 SMNVEV (reference sequence). The CDR3 consists of 15 residues. The V gene end was trimmed by 6 bases and the J gene end by 10 bases; junction bases not matched to a gene: 9. The CDR3 coding sequence is TGTGCCAGCAGAGCCGGGACAGGGGTTCGATCACCCCTCCACTTT. The encoded protein is CASRAGTGVRSPLHF.

The chain employs TRBV18 and TRBJ1-4, with TRBD1 identical over 7 bases. V lost 6 bases and J lost 5; bases outside the gene matches: 6. This CDR3 has 14 residues. In germline, CDR1 is KGHSH, CDR2 LQKENI. CDR3 sequence reads: CASSPGQRNEKLFF. CDR3 coding DNA: TGTGCCAGCTCGCCGGGACAGCGAAATGAAAAACTGTTTTTT.

The CDR3 DNA is TGTGCCAGCAGTTTACCAGGATCGACACCCTTCTATGGCTACACCTTC. Amino acids: CASSLPGSTPFYGYTF. The chain recombines TRBV12-3 or TRBV12-4 with TRBJ1-2; unclear D gene. V was pared by 2 bases and J by 4 bases, with 17 bases between. CDR3 length equals 16 residues.

This clonotype was recorded a few times. The chain is built from TRBV27 and TRBJ1-5; D not resolved. In germline, CDR1 is MNHEY, CDR2 SMNVEV (reference sequence). The ends were cut back, 4 bases at V and 4 bases at J, with 14 bases in the middle. This CDR3 has 15 residues. The CDR3 DNA sequence: TGTGCCAGCAGTTACCGACCTGACGGGAATCAGCCCCAGCATTTT. Protein: CASSYRPDGNQPQHF.

This clonotype has more than one count but fewer than ten. The rearrangement joins TRBV20-1 to TRBJ1-1; D ambiguous. Germline CDR1 is DFQATT and CDR2 is SNEGSKA (reference sequence). V lost 5 bases to trimming and J lost 3 bases, with 10 bases between them. The CDR3 is 12 residues long. As DNA, the CDR3 is TGCAGTGCTCTGCTTGGATACACTGAAGCTTTCTTT. Its protein is CSALLGYTEAFF.

This chain joins TRBV7-2 and TRBJ1-5; 8 bases fit TRBD1. The V segment lost 5 bases and the J segment 6 bases; nucleotides outside the gene matches: 6. Germline V lookup: CDR1 SGHTA, CDR2 FQGNSA. CDR3 length: 14 amino acids. In nucleotides, the CDR3 is TGTGCCAGCAGCACAGAGACAGGGGTTCAGCCCCAGCATTTT. This codes for CASSTETGVQPQHF.

This chain uses TRBV5-1 with TRBJ1-1, with 8 bases identical to TRBD1. Germline values: CDR1 SGHRS, CDR2 YFSETQ. The trim removed 0 bases at V and 3 bases at J, leaving 4 bases unmatched. CDR3 size: 15 residues. In nucleotides, the CDR3 is TGCGCCAGCAGCTTGGTTACAGGGGGTTACACTGAAGCTTTCTTT. Translating it yields CASSLVTGGYTEAFF.

The chain combines TRBV24-1 with TRBJ2-2; no definite D call. The CDR3 extends over 14 amino acids. V was clipped by 0 bases and J by 5 bases, with 6 bases between them. CDR1 is KGHDR and CDR2 is SFDVKD in the germline V gene. The CDR3 coding sequence is TGTGCCACCAGTGATTTGGGGGTGACCGGGGAGCTGTTTTTT. Translated: CATSDLGVTGELFF.

The V gene is TRBV20-1, the J gene TRBJ2-1; 7 bases align to TRBD2. V lost 3 bases, J lost 3 bases, and 2 bases stayed unmatched. The CDR3 extends over 13 amino acids. In germline, CDR1 is DFQATT, CDR2 SNEGSKA (reference sequence). CDR3 in DNA: TGCAGTGCTAGCGGGGGGTTCTACAATGAGCAGTTCTTC. This gives the protein CSASGGFYNEQFF.

The chain joins TRBV28 to TRBJ1-2, with D uncertain. The germline gives CDR1 MDHEN, CDR2 SYDVKM. V gave up 6 bases and J gave up 0 bases, with 14 bases separating them. This CDR3 comprises 15 residues. CDR3 in DNA: TGTGCCAGCAGCTTTCTGAATGAAGCTAACTATGGCTACACCTTC. Protein sequence: CASSFLNEANYGYTF.

This clonotype was seen only a few times. V gene TRBV6-6 combines with J gene TRBJ2-7, with 9 nucleotides matching TRBD1. The junction had 7 bases not matched to a gene; V was cut back by 5 bases and J by 2 bases. The CDR3 loop spans 15 amino acids. Germline V CDR1 and CDR2: MNHNY, SVGAGI (reference sequence). The CDR3 protein is CASSSHGTGTYEQYF. The CDR3 DNA sequence: TGTGCCAGCAGTAGTCACGGGACAGGGACCTACGAGCAGTACTTC.

The chain recombines TRBV21-1 with TRBJ2-2; TRBD1, the table's D call, was not compared with the DNA. TRBV21-1 is annotated as a pseudogene. The CDR3 totals 13 residues. The DNA of the CDR3 is TGTGCCAGCCGACAGGTGTACACCGGGGAGCTGTTTTTT. It specifies CASRQVYTGELFF.

The chain joins TRBV6-5 to TRBJ2-7; a possible D gene is TRBD1 (6 bases). Germline CDR1 reads MNHEY; CDR2 reads SVGAGI. Trimming took 2 bases from V and 2 from J, leaving 10 bases between them. This CDR3 region has 14 residues. CDR3 sequence: CASSYGGPTYEQYF. CDR3 nucleotides: TGTGCCAGCAGTTACGGGGGCCCCACCTACGAGCAGTACTTC.

The gene calls are TRBV12-3 or TRBV12-4 and TRBJ2-1; a weak D match, TRBD2 (5 bases). The CDR3 contains 15 residues. V was trimmed by 3 bases and J by 4 bases, leaving 13 bases between them. For the CDR3, the DNA is TGTGCCAGCAGTTTCAGGAGCGGAGGATACAATGAGCAGTTCTTC. Translated: CASSFRSGGYNEQFF.

The CDR3 region has the DNA TGTGCCAGCTCACCACGAGGAGGGGAGATCGTCTATGGCTACACCTTC. Translating gives CASSPRGGEIVYGYTF. J is TRBJ1-2 and V is TRBV18; TRBD1 might be the D (5 bases). Germline V lookup: CDR1 KGHSH, CDR2 LQKENI. Trimming took 1 base from V and 4 from J, leaving 16 bases between them. The length of the CDR3 is 16 residues.

V gene TRBV27 combines with J gene TRBJ2-1; tentative D call: TRBD2 (6 bases). The length of the CDR3 is 12 residues. Looked up from germline, CDR1 is MNHEY and CDR2 is SMNVEV (reference sequence). The ends were cut back, 3 bases at V and 8 bases at J, with 8 bases in the middle. In DNA, the CDR3 is TGTGCCAGCAGTTTCCCGGGGGATGAGCAGTTCTTC. As protein: CASSFPGDEQFF.

The V and J genes are TRBV12-3 or TRBV12-4 and TRBJ2-1; 9 bases fit TRBD1. The CDR3 is made up of 14 amino acids. After removal of 6 bases from V and 4 bases from J, the junction contained 4 bases not matched to a gene. The CDR3 DNA sequence: TGTGCCAGCAGCGTGACAGGGGGGTACAATGAGCAGTTCTTC. This encodes CASSVTGGYNEQFF.

The V and J genes are TRBV5-1 and TRBJ2-2; 11 nucleotides line up with TRBD2. Germline V lookup: CDR1 SGHRS, CDR2 YFSETQ. V dropped 6 bases and J dropped 6; count of bases not matched to a gene: 16. This CDR3 comprises 18 residues. In DNA, the CDR3 is TGCGCCAGCACCCAGGCAGGACTAGCGGGCACTGGGGCCGGGGAGCTGTTTTTT. It encodes CASTQAGLAGTGAGELFF. The full variable domain, in which reference TRBV5-1 and TRBJ2-2 provide the parts outside the CDR3, is KAGVTQTPRYLIKTRGQQVTLSCSPISGHRSVSWYQQTPGQGLQFLFEYFSETQRNKGNFPGRFSGRQFSNSRSEMNVSTLELGDSALYLCASTQAGLAGTGAGELFFGEGSRLTVL.

The chain links TRBV7-3 to TRBJ2-1; 12 bases map to TRBD2. The CDR3 covers 14 residues. V was pared by 2 bases and J by 8 bases, with 1 base of the junction left unmatched. Germline V gene lookup returns CDR1 SGHTA and CDR2 FQGTGA. The CDR3 nucleotides read TGTGCCAGCAGCTTACTAGCGGGGGGGCATGAGCAGTTCTTC. Its translation: CASSLLAGGHEQFF.

In this sample, this clonotype turned up a few times. This chain connects TRBV20-1 to TRBJ1-4; a possible D gene is TRBD1 (5 bases). The CDR3 is 13 residues long. The germline V gene encodes CDR1 DFQATT and CDR2 SNEGSKA (reference sequence). V lost 7 bases and J lost 3, with 12 bases in between. The chain's CDR3 is CSVQGAANEKLFF. CDR3 bases: TGCAGTGTTCAGGGCGCGGCTAATGAAAAACTGTTTTTT.

The sample holds a few counts of this clonotype. The rearrangement links TRBV4-1 to TRBJ1-5; 9 bases agree with TRBD1. V dropped 4 bases and J dropped 6; count of bases not matched to a gene: 10. Per germline, CDR1 MGHRA and CDR2 YSYEKL. The length of the CDR3 is 16 residues. CDR3 sequence reads: CASSREWDRVSQPQHF. The CDR3 nucleotides read TGCGCCAGCAGCCGCGAATGGGACAGGGTAAGTCAGCCCCAGCATTTT.

The sample holds a few counts of this clonotype. The chain carries TRBV6-1 and TRBJ2-7; perhaps TRBD1 as D (6 bases). This CDR3 has 12 amino acids. The germline V gene has CDR1 MNHNS and CDR2 SASEGT. Trimming stripped 4 bases from V and 4 bases from J, with 8 bases between. The DNA of the CDR3 is TGTGCCAGCAGTGTTACAGGGTACGAGCAGTACTTC. Encoded protein: CASSVTGYEQYF.

In this sample, this clonotype turned up a few times. The chain recombines TRBV4-2 with TRBJ2-2; no clear D gene. Germline V gene data show CDR1 as LGHNA and CDR2 as YNFKEQ. V lost 0 bases, J lost 6 bases, and 8 bases lay in between. The CDR3 sequence is 14 residues long. The CDR3 sequence is CASSQDWVPGELFF. In nucleotides, the CDR3 is TGTGCCAGCAGCCAAGATTGGGTCCCCGGGGAGCTGTTTTTT.

V is TRBV4-2 and J is TRBJ1-5; the match to TRBD1 covers 9 bases. Germline trimming cut 1 base from V and 2 bases from J; bases unmatched to any gene: 6. The CDR3 length is 17 residues. CDR1 is LGHNA, CDR2 YNFKEQ, per germline. The CDR3 sequence: CASSQGPGQGGNQPQHF. The DNA of the CDR3 is TGTGCCAGCAGCCAAGGACCGGGACAGGGTGGCAATCAGCCCCAGCATTTT.

This clonotype was counted between two and nine times. The genes are TRBV6-6 and TRBJ1-5; tentative D call: TRBD1 (5 bases). The CDR3 runs 15 residues. Trimming stripped 7 bases from V and 2 bases from J, with 15 bases between. Germline assignment: CDR1 MNHNY and CDR2 SVGAGI (reference sequence). As DNA, the CDR3 is TGTGCCAGCAATCCTAAGGGGTGGGGCAATCAGCCCCAGCATTTT. It is translated as CASNPKGWGNQPQHF.

This clonotype was counted a few times. J is TRBJ1-3 and V is TRBV10-3; D uncertain. The CDR3 covers 12 residues. Looked up from germline, CDR1 is ENHRY and CDR2 is SYGVKD. V lost 2 bases and J lost 3, with 2 bases in between. The CDR3 nucleotides read TGTGCCATCAGTGAGGGTGGAAACACCATATATTTT. This gives the protein CAISEGGNTIYF.